Sequencing of this T cell receptor (beta chain) was carried out in a study of control samples from healthy donors and cancer patients. Trimming cost V 1 base and J 6 bases, with 10 bases left between them. This CDR3 spans 14 amino acids. Germline CDR1 is LGHNA and CDR2 is YNFKEQ. Produced via immunoSEQ multiplex PCR; TCRdb's table is partial and in-frame only. The sample contains around 30,000 clones, approximately 90% of which appear only once. What was sequenced was PBMCs. V is TRBV4-2 and J is TRBJ1-5; D is possibly TRBD1 (6 bases). The origin of this receptor is a woman aged 40 to 49 with lung cancer. Here the CDR3 DNA reads TGTGCCAGCAGCCAAGTCCAGGGGAGTCAGCCCCAGCATTTT. Translation: CASSQVQGSQPQHF.